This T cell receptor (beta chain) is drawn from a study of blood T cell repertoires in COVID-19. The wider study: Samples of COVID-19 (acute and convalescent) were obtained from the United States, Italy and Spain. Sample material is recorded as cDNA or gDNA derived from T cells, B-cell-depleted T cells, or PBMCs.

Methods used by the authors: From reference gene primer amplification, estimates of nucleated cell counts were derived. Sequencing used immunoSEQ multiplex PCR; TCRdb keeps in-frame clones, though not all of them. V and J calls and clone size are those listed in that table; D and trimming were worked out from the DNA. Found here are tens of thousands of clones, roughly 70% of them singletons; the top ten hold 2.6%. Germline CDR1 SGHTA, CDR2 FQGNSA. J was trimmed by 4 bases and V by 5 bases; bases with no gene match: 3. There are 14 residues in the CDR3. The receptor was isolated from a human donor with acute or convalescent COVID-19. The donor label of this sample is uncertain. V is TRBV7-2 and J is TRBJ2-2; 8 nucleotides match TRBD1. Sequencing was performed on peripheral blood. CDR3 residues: CASSIGTGTGELFF. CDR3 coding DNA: TGTGCCAGCAGCATCGGGACAGGCACCGGGGAGCTGTTTTTT.